The 30 T cell receptor beta chains given below trace back to one sample, sequenced in a study of blood T cell repertoires in COVID-19. Measured with immunoSEQ multiplex PCR; TCRdb has only the in-frame clones, and not every one. Of roughly 13,000 clones in the sample, 65% to 90% were seen once. Sequencing was performed on peripheral blood. These receptors were taken from a man between 40 and 49 years old with active or convalescent COVID-19.

The chain employs TRBV27 and TRBJ2-1; TRBD2 matches at 9 bases. The CDR3 is 14 residues long. Trimming cost V 5 bases and J 9 bases; bases outside gene matches: 8. The germline V gene has CDR1 MNHEY and CDR2 SMNVEV (reference sequence). The CDR3 coding sequence is TGTGCCAGCAGTGGCGTAGCGGGAGCGAGTGAGCAGTTCTTC. Translated, it gives CASSGVAGASEQFF.

The gene calls are TRBV7-2 and TRBJ2-2, with D possibly TRBD1 on 6 matching bases. Looked up from germline, CDR1 is SGHTA and CDR2 is FQGNSA. With 2 bases removed from V and 5 bases from J, the gap between germline ends came to 12 bases. The CDR3 covers 15 residues. In nucleotides, the CDR3 is TGTGCCAGCAGCTTATCAGGGGCGGATACCGGGGAGCTGTTTTTT. Its translation: CASSLSGADTGELFF.

This clone was counted between two and nine times. V usage is TRBV6-5 and J usage is TRBJ1-3, with D maybe TRBD1 (6 bases). V lost 3 bases to trimming and J lost 0 bases, with 12 bases between them. The CDR3 runs to 16 residues. The germline V gene has CDR1 MNHEY and CDR2 SVGAGI. This CDR3 reads CASSYTDSSSGNTIYF. CDR3 sequence (DNA): TGTGCCAGCAGTTATACGGACAGCAGCTCTGGAAACACCATATATTTT.

The rearrangement joins TRBV6-5 to TRBJ1-4; D may be TRBD1 (6 bases). Germline CDR1 reads MNHEY; CDR2 reads SVGAGI. This CDR3 is built from 14 residues. The V end was cut by 6 bases, the J end by 8 bases, with 16 bases between. CDR3 in DNA: TGTGCCAGCAGCGACGGGGGGGCAGGGGAAAAACTGTTTTTT. It codes for CASSDGGAGEKLFF.

This chain links TRBV21-1 with TRBJ2-2; the table calls TRBD1, which could not be checked here. TRBV21-1 is recorded as a pseudogene. CDR3 length equals 15 residues. The CDR3 DNA is TGTGCCAGCAGCAAAGAGGTTGGGGACATTGGGGAGCTGTTTTTT. Encoded protein: CASSKEVGDIGELFF.

The rearrangement links TRBV24-1 to TRBJ2-1; 10 nucleotides line up with TRBD2. CDR3 length: 16 residues. Germline V gives CDR1 KGHDR, CDR2 SFDVKD. Trimming cost V 2 bases and J 7 bases; bases outside gene matches: 7. The CDR3 coding sequence is TGTGCCACCAGTGATTCTGGTAGCGGGGGGTGGAATGAGCAGTTCTTC. As protein: CATSDSGSGGWNEQFF.

This clone has just one count. This rearrangement joins TRBV7-6 to TRBJ2-2; 10 positions match TRBD2. This CDR3 region has 20 residues. CDR1 and CDR2 (germline): SGHVS, FNYEAQ. V was clipped by 1 base and J by 7 bases; unmatched bases: 18. The CDR3 here is CASSLERGISGRKFDGELFF. The CDR3 DNA is TGTGCCAGCAGCTTAGAGAGGGGAATTAGCGGGAGGAAATTCGACGGGGAGCTGTTTTTT.

The chain uses TRBV7-9 and TRBJ2-5, with D perhaps matching TRBD2 (7 bases). V dropped 5 bases and J dropped 1 base, with 11 bases sitting between them. The CDR3 has 14 amino acids. From germline, CDR1 is SEHNR and CDR2 FQNEAQ (reference sequence). The CDR3 protein is CASSLRGAQETQYF. In DNA, the CDR3 is TGTGCCAGCAGCCTTCGGGGGGCCCAAGAGACCCAGTACTTC.

This chain connects TRBV7-2 to TRBJ2-7, with 7 bases matching TRBD1. Germline loops: CDR1 SGHTA, CDR2 FQGNSA. Unmatched junction bases numbered 13, after V lost 3 bases and J lost 5 bases. CDR3 size: 16 residues. The CDR3 spells CASSFGLARQGDEQYF. DNA of the CDR3: TGTGCCAGCAGCTTTGGCCTTGCCCGACAGGGCGACGAGCAGTACTTC.

V is TRBV27 and J is TRBJ2-1; TRBD2 matches at 10 bases. The CDR3 has 17 residues. V lost 4 bases, J lost 0 bases, and 6 bases stayed unmatched. Looked up from germline, CDR1 is MNHEY and CDR2 is SMNVEV (reference sequence). In DNA, the CDR3 is TGTGCCAGCAGTTCAGGACTAGCGGAATACTCCTACAATGAGCAGTTCTTC. The encoded protein is CASSSGLAEYSYNEQFF.

The V call is TRBV5-1, the J call TRBJ1-1; no firm D call. V was shortened by 5 bases and J by 3 bases, with 20 bases between the two germline ends. The germline V gene has CDR1 SGHRS and CDR2 YFSETQ. This CDR3 has 16 residues. For the CDR3, the DNA is TGCGCCAGCAGTACAGAGGGCCCCCCGTTCGACACTGAAGCTTTCTTT. Translated, it gives CASSTEGPPFDTEAFF.

The J gene is TRBJ1-2, the V gene TRBV7-9; D uncertain. There are 14 residues in the CDR3. CDR1 is SEHNR and CDR2 is FQNEAQ in the germline V gene (reference sequence). The V end lost 1 base, the J end lost 6 bases, and 12 bases lay between the germline ends. Here the CDR3 DNA reads TGTGCCAGCAGCTTAGGGTTCAAGGGAGATGGCTACACCTTC. Translation gives CASSLGFKGDGYTF.

This clone came up a few times. The genes are TRBV5-1 and TRBJ1-6, with 8 positions matching TRBD1. Germline V CDR1 and CDR2: SGHRS, YFSETQ. Germline trimming cut 2 bases from V and 5 bases from J; bases unmatched to any gene: 3. The CDR3 sequence is 15 residues long. The DNA of the CDR3 is TGCGCCAGCAGCTTCCAGGGGGCGGATAATTCACCCCTCCACTTT. Translated: CASSFQGADNSPLHF.

The chain joins TRBV21-1 to TRBJ2-7; the table's D call TRBD2 went unverified against the DNA. TRBV21-1 is classified as a pseudogene. This CDR3 region has 17 residues. CDR3 amino acids: CASSKYGTGTSNYEQYF. The CDR3 coding sequence is TGTGCCAGCAGCAAATATGGGACCGGGACTTCTAACTACGAGCAGTACTTC.

The chain combines TRBV19 with TRBJ2-3, with 11 positions matching TRBD2. CDR1 is LNHDA and CDR2 is SQIVND in the germline V gene (reference sequence). The CDR3 is 16 amino acids. V gave up 2 bases and J gave up 4 bases; unmatched junction bases: 5. CDR3 sequence reads: CASSISSGRAADTQYF. The CDR3 DNA is TGTGCCAGTAGTATAAGTAGCGGGAGGGCCGCAGATACGCAGTATTTT.

This clone was detected only a few times. V and J are TRBV18 and TRBJ2-1; maybe TRBD2 (5 bases). V was clipped by 5 bases and J by 6 bases, with 17 bases between them. CDR3 size: 15 residues. CDR1 and CDR2 (germline): KGHSH, LQKENI. CDR3 in DNA: TGTGCCAGCTCATTGTTAGGCAGTGAGGGCAATGAGCAGTTCTTC. Translating it yields CASSLLGSEGNEQFF.

The V call is TRBV28, the J call TRBJ2-3; 8 bases align to TRBD1. After removal of 6 bases from V and 6 bases from J, the junction contained 14 bases not matched to a gene. Germline V CDR1 and CDR2: MDHEN, SYDVKM. The CDR3 contains 16 residues. The chain's CDR3 is CASSRPGQVVWDTQYF. The DNA of the CDR3 is TGTGCCAGCAGCCGTCCGGGACAGGTGGTTTGGGATACGCAGTATTTT.

This clone showed up just once. The rearrangement uses TRBV15 and TRBJ1-2; D is perhaps TRBD1 (6 bases). V lost 5 bases and J lost 7, with 14 bases in between. CDR1 and CDR2 (germline): LNHNV, YYDKDF (reference sequence). CDR3 size: 13 residues. This CDR3 is CATSARTGSGYTF. In nucleotides, the CDR3 is TGTGCCACCAGCGCAAGAACAGGGTCTGGCTACACCTTC.

The gene calls are TRBV5-4 and TRBJ1-3, with D possibly TRBD1 on 6 matching bases. The CDR3 consists of 16 residues. The V gene lost 5 bases and the J gene lost 0 bases, with 15 bases spanning the gap. From germline, CDR1 is SGHNT and CDR2 YYREEE (reference sequence). The CDR3 region has the DNA TGTGCCAGCAGTCACGGACAGACAACCTCTGGAAACACCATATATTTT. Its protein is CASSHGQTTSGNTIYF.

The genes are TRBV11-3 and TRBJ1-2, with a tentative D call TRBD1 (6 bases). V lost 1 base and J 6 bases, leaving 9 bases between the germline ends. The length of the CDR3 is 13 residues. CDR1 is SGHNT, CDR2 YENEEA, per germline. CDR3 DNA sequence: TGTGCCAGCAGCTTAGTGCCAGGGGATGGCTACACCTTC. Protein product: CASSLVPGDGYTF.

As concerns this clone: Other nucleotide sequences in the sample specify the same CDR3. This chain links TRBV5-5 with TRBJ2-7; 9 positions match TRBD1. With V trimmed by 4 bases and J by 4 bases, 6 bases remained unmatched. This CDR3 is 14 amino acids long. Germline CDR1 SGHKS, CDR2 YYEKEE (reference sequence). This CDR3 reads CASSTGQGGYEQYF. DNA of the CDR3: TGTGCCAGCAGCACGGGACAGGGAGGTTACGAGCAGTACTTC.

The V gene is TRBV10-3, the J gene TRBJ2-7; 7 bases match TRBD1. Germline lookup yields CDR1 ENHRY and CDR2 SYGVKD. Unmatched junction bases numbered 9, after V lost 2 bases and J lost 5 bases. The CDR3 sequence is 15 residues long. The CDR3 DNA reads as TGTGCCATCAGTGAGGGCGTGACAGGGTCCCACGAGCAGTACTTC. The encoded protein is CAISEGVTGSHEQYF.

The chain recombines TRBV10-3 with TRBJ2-1; TRBD2 matches at 8 bases. J gave up 0 bases and V 6 bases, and 7 bases lay outside the gene matches. Germline-derived CDR1 and CDR2 are ENHRY and SYGVKD. There are 16 residues in the CDR3. The CDR3 protein is CAISSSGGNSYNEQFF. In nucleotides, the CDR3 is TGTGCCATCAGCTCGAGCGGGGGAAACTCCTACAATGAGCAGTTCTTC.

The chain combines TRBV5-1 with TRBJ2-3; the match to TRBD2 covers 8 bases. The CDR3 runs 14 residues. After removal of 4 bases from V and 4 bases from J, the junction contained 5 bases not matched to a gene. Germline CDR1 reads SGHRS; CDR2 reads YFSETQ. The CDR3 DNA follows: TGCGCCAGCAGCCCGCGGGGGGAGGCAGATACGCAGTATTTT. Residues: CASSPRGEADTQYF.

The V and J genes are TRBV19 and TRBJ1-5, with TRBD1 matching over 7 bases. The CDR3 has 14 amino acids. Trimming cost V 6 bases and J 5 bases; bases outside gene matches: 7. Per germline, CDR1 LNHDA and CDR2 SQIVND (reference sequence). CDR3 in DNA: TGTGCCAGTAGCCCGACAGGGCCCCATCAGCCCCAGCATTTT. Its translation: CASSPTGPHQPQHF.

This clone came up a few times. The chain joins TRBV2 to TRBJ2-3; 11 bases are shared with TRBD2. Germline assignment: CDR1 SNHLY and CDR2 FYNNEI. This CDR3 has 19 residues. Trimming took 3 bases from V and 5 from J; bases not matched to a gene: 16. This CDR3 reads CASSDWIAGGPGLGDTQYF. The CDR3 DNA sequence: TGTGCCAGCAGTGATTGGATAGCGGGGGGGCCCGGGTTGGGAGATACGCAGTATTTT.

The rearrangement links TRBV18 to TRBJ1-1, with a possible D match to TRBD1 (5 bases). Trimming cost V 6 bases and J 7 bases, with 15 bases left between them. The CDR3 consists of 13 residues. Germline CDR1 KGHSH, CDR2 LQKENI. In DNA form, the CDR3 reads TGTGCCAGCTCTCCCGCCAGGGCGAATGAAGCTTTCTTT. Translated: CASSPARANEAFF. Full variable domain (rest looked up from reference TRBV18 and TRBJ1-1): NAGVMQNPRHLVRRRGQEARLRCSPMKGHSHVYWYRQLPEEGLKFMVYLQKENIIDESGMPKERFSAEFPKEGPSILRIQQVVRGDSAAYFCASSPARANEAFFGQGTRLTVV.

The genes are TRBV21-1 and TRBJ2-6; the table assigns TRBD1, which was not confirmed against the DNA. TRBV21-1 represents a pseudogene. This CDR3 is built from 16 residues. The CDR3 nucleotides read TGTGCCAGCGGGGCCCCGCCCGCCTCTGGGGCCAACGTCCTGACTTTC. Protein: CASGAPPASGANVLTF.

The rearrangement joins TRBV25-1 to TRBJ1-1; 7 bases map to TRBD1. The CDR3 totals 15 residues. With V trimmed by 1 base and J by 5 bases, 7 bases remained unmatched. CDR1 MGHDK and CDR2 SYGVNS come from the germline V gene. CDR3 residues: CASSESPQGGTEAFF. The CDR3 nucleotides are TGTGCCAGCAGTGAATCTCCGCAGGGGGGAACTGAAGCTTTCTTT.

The chain is built from TRBV29-1 and TRBJ1-6; a possible D gene is TRBD1 (6 bases). The germline V and J ends were trimmed by 6 bases and 5 bases, with 14 bases remaining between them. The CDR3 totals 14 residues. Germline-derived CDR1 and CDR2 are SQVTM and ANQGSEA. The CDR3 bases are TGCAGCGTGATACAGGGCCCTAATAATTCACCCCTCCACTTT. As protein: CSVIQGPNNSPLHF.